The clone carrying this TCR beta chain was seen a handful of times. The data belong to a study of radiotherapy plus CTLA-4 blockade in lung cancer. Germline assignment: CDR1 SNHLY and CDR2 FYNNEI. The CDR3 has 11 residues. V lost 5 bases, J lost 4 bases, and 6 bases lay in between. Libraries were prepared by immunoSEQ multiplex PCR; TCRdb keeps only in-frame clonotypes and omits some of them. This sample has 55,000 to 65,000 clones, with around 80% found just once. The sequences come from peripheral blood, collected from a patient treated with radiotherapy plus ipilimumab. V and J are TRBV2 and TRBJ2-7; D is uncertain. The TCR sequence derives from a human donor with non-small cell lung cancer who had a partial response to radiotherapy plus ipilimumab. CDR3 in DNA: TGTGCCAGCAGTCCCAATTACGAGCAGTACTTC. It translates to CASSPNYEQYF. The variable domain in full, completed from reference TRBV2 and TRBJ2-7, reads EPEVTQTPSHQVTQMGQEVILRCVPISNHLYFYWYRQILGQKVEFLVSFYNNEISEKSEIFDDQFSVERPDGSNFTLKIRSTKLEDSAMYFCASSPNYEQYFGPGTRLTVT.